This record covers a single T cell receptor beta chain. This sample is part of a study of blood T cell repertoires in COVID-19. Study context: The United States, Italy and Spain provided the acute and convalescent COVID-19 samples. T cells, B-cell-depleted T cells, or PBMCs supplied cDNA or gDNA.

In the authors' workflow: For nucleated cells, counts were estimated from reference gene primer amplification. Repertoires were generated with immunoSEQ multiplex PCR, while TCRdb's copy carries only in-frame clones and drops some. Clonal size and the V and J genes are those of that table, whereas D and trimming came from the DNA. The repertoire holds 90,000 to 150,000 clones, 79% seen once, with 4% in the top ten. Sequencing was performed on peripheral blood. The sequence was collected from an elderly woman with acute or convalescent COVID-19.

The CDR3 DNA reads TGTGCCAGCTCATCACAGGGTAGGGGCGAGCAGTACTTC. Translating gives CASSSQGRGEQYF. The V call is TRBV5-8, the J call TRBJ2-7; TRBD1 might be the D (6 bases). Germline V gene lookup returns CDR1 SGHTS and CDR2 YDEGEE. The V end was cut by 7 bases, the J end by 6 bases, with 17 bases between. This CDR3 contains 13 residues.